This TCR beta chain appears in the sequencing data of a study of blood T cell repertoires in COVID-19. Study background: The cDNA or gDNA used as material had been derived from T cells, B-cell-depleted T cells, or PBMCs.

Authors' analysis steps: Reference gene primer amplification gave nucleated cell count estimates. Sequenced by immunoSEQ multiplex PCR; TCRdb stores in-frame clones only, minus some. V, J and clone size reflect that table, while D and trimming were determined from the DNA. The repertoire holds about 190,000 clones, with approximately 80% as singletons. This clone was counted a single time. The CDR3 extends over 11 amino acids. Trimming removed 11 bases at V and 9 bases at J, with 16 bases between. Germline V gene sequence: CDR1 LNHDA, CDR2 SQIVND (reference sequence). Specimen: peripheral blood. This chain uses TRBV19 with TRBJ1-2; D perhaps matches TRBD1 (5 bases). The source of this sequence is a human donor in a cohort sampled during active COVID-19. The CDR3 sequence: CASRGLWSYTF. The CDR3 DNA sequence: TGTGCCTCCCGGGGACTTTGGAGCTACACCTTC.